The following is a T cell receptor (beta chain) sequence with its context. Sequencing ends 3 residues short of the CDR3 end; the germline J gene provides the rest. The data derive from a study of T cells in women clearing cervical HPV infection. Study-wide context: No precancer developed; the control's incident HPV16 infection cleared within 12 months.

All donors had a single incident cervical HPV16 infection, not prevalent. With V trimmed by 3 bases and J by 0 bases, 0 bases remained unmatched. This CDR3 has 14 amino acids. Per germline, CDR1 MRHNA and CDR2 SNTAGT. Generated by immunoSEQ multiplex PCR, the TCRdb table keeps only in-frame clones and is missing some. In total, the table holds under 35,000 clones. What was sequenced was blood buffy coat. The receptor comes from a woman aged 18 to 75 with a cervical HPV16 infection that either progressed to CIN3+ or cleared (not recorded which). The chain employs TRBV6-4 and TRBJ2-3; TRBD2 agrees at 7 bases. CDR3 sequence: CASSERGSTDTQYF. The sequenced part of the CDR3 DNA is TGTGCCAGCAGTGAGCGGGGGAGCACAGATACG.